Shown below are 15 T cell receptor beta chains from a single sample sequenced in a study of T cell repertoires in cytomegalovirus infection. TCRdb called the reads again in MiXCR, with one record for every CDR3 protein. Of roughly 78,000 distinct CDR3 sequences listed, roughly 40% are singletons. Their cognate antigens are unknown. The sequenced sample was CD8+ T cells from cultured PBMCs, obtained from culture after CMV antigen stimulation. These TCRs come from a human donor in good health (CMV status not recorded). Some clones in this sample may be carry-over from other donors' samples.

V is TRBV27 and J is TRBJ2-1; D remains ambiguous. The CDR3 runs to 11 residues. V was trimmed by 5 bases and J by 8 bases, leaving 7 bases between them. Germline-derived CDR1 and CDR2 are MNHEY and SMNVEV (reference sequence). DNA of the CDR3: TGTGCCAGCAGTCGGTGGGATGAGCAGTTCTTC. It is translated as CASSRWDEQFF.

The chain has TRBV18 and TRBJ2-1; D is ambiguous. The CDR3 extends over 12 amino acids. V lost 6 bases and J lost 8, with 11 bases in between. Germline V lookup: CDR1 KGHSH, CDR2 LQKENI. The CDR3 spells CASSPGLHEQFF. DNA for the CDR3: TGTGCCAGCTCCCCCGGTTTGCATGAGCAGTTCTTC.

This clonotype came up once. This chain connects TRBV6-8 to TRBJ2-7; a weak D match, TRBD1 (6 bases). V dropped 6 bases and J dropped 0 bases, with 12 bases sitting between them. The CDR3 sequence is 14 residues long. Germline V gene lookup returns CDR1 MNHGY and CDR2 SAAAGT. This CDR3 reads CASSMDRHSYEQYF. CDR3 bases: TGTGCCAGCAGCATGGACAGACACTCCTACGAGCAGTACTTC.

The CDR3 DNA reads TGCGCCAGCAGCCAAGTGAGTAGCAATCAGCCCCAGCATTTT. Amino acid sequence: CASSQVSSNQPQHF. V usage is TRBV4-1 and J usage is TRBJ1-5; D gene uncertain. There are 14 residues in the CDR3. V dropped 1 base and J dropped 0 bases, with 4 bases sitting between them. Germline CDR1 is MGHRA and CDR2 is YSYEKL.

This clonotype was seen a handful of times. V and J are TRBV7-2 and TRBJ1-6; D is possibly TRBD1 (6 bases). The V end lost 2 bases, the J end lost 13 bases, and 15 bases lay between the germline ends. The CDR3 runs to 14 residues. The germline V gene has CDR1 SGHTA and CDR2 FQGNSA. The CDR3 nucleotides are TGTGCCAGCAGCTTATATTACAGGGAGTCGCCCCTCCACTTT. Protein sequence: CASSLYYRESPLHF.

This clonotype was found once. The chain is built from TRBV4-1 and TRBJ2-3, with 8 bases identical to TRBD1. Germline CDR1 MGHRA, CDR2 YSYEKL. V was pared by 4 bases and J by 6 bases, with 9 bases of the junction left unmatched. The CDR3 runs to 15 residues. CDR3 sequence (DNA): TGCGCCAGCAGCCTTATGGGACAGGTCTCGGATACGCAGTATTTT. Protein product: CASSLMGQVSDTQYF.

This clonotype has more than one count but fewer than ten. This chain links TRBV11-2 with TRBJ2-7, with 9 bases lining up with TRBD1. The V segment lost 6 bases and the J segment 3 bases; nucleotides outside the gene matches: 9. Germline assignment: CDR1 SGHAT and CDR2 FQNNGV. The CDR3 has 15 residues. DNA for the CDR3: TGTGCCAGCAGGACTGACAGGGGGAGGGACTACGAGCAGTACTTC. This sequence encodes CASRTDRGRDYEQYF.

The J gene is TRBJ1-1, the V gene TRBV7-9, with 8 bases fitting TRBD1. V was pared by 6 bases and J by 8 bases, with 8 bases of the junction left unmatched. This CDR3 has 13 amino acids. CDR1 is SEHNR and CDR2 is FQNEAQ in the germline V gene (reference sequence). The DNA of the CDR3 is TGTGCCAGCAGAAATCGGGACAGGAAAGAAGCTTTCTTT. Translation: CASRNRDRKEAFF.

The J gene is TRBJ2-2, the V gene TRBV7-8, with no clear D. CDR3 length equals 20 residues. V lost 5 bases and J 0 bases, leaving 25 bases between the germline ends. Germline assignment: CDR1 SGHVS and CDR2 FQNEAQ. DNA of the CDR3: TGTGCCAGCAGCACACGAGACGGACCGAGTGCTATAGCGAACACCGGGGAGCTGTTTTTT. Its translation is CASSTRDGPSAIANTGELFF.

This chain joins TRBV4-1 and TRBJ2-5; D possibly corresponds to TRBD1 (6 bases). The CDR3 sequence is 15 residues long. Trimming removed 6 bases from V and 4 bases from J, with 18 bases in between. Germline values: CDR1 MGHRA, CDR2 YSYEKL. The CDR3 bases are TGCGCCAGCAGTCTTACAGGGCTCCCAGGAGAGACCCAGTACTTC. This sequence encodes CASSLTGLPGETQYF.

J is TRBJ2-5 and V is TRBV12-3 or TRBV12-4, with D possibly being TRBD1 (5 bases). The V end lost 0 bases, the J end lost 3 bases, and 11 bases lay between the germline ends. The CDR3 spans 15 residues. Here the CDR3 reads CASSLALGREETQYF. CDR3 coding DNA: TGTGCCAGCAGTTTAGCGCTCGGCAGGGAAGAGACCCAGTACTTC.

This clonotype was picked up many times. The genes are TRBV7-2 and TRBJ2-7; possibly TRBD2 for D (5 bases). This CDR3 is 16 amino acids long. The V end lost 5 bases, the J end lost 0 bases, and 17 bases lay between the germline ends. The germline V gene has CDR1 SGHTA and CDR2 FQGNSA. CDR3 in amino acids: CASSGDQRTFSYEQYF. CDR3 nucleotides: TGTGCCAGCAGCGGGGATCAGCGGACTTTCTCCTACGAGCAGTACTTC.

This clonotype appeared a few times. The rearrangement joins TRBV11-2 to TRBJ2-3; 9 nucleotides align to TRBD2. The CDR3 is made up of 17 amino acids. J was trimmed by 3 bases and V by 4 bases; bases with no gene match: 11. CDR1 and CDR2 (germline): SGHAT, FQNNGV. CDR3: CASSSYGGLAGTDTQYF. In DNA form, the CDR3 reads TGTGCCAGCAGCTCCTATGGGGGGCTAGCGGGGACAGATACGCAGTATTTT.

The V gene is TRBV24-1, the J gene TRBJ2-1, with TRBD1 identical over 7 bases. J gave up 8 bases and V 3 bases, and 18 bases lay outside the gene matches. Germline V gives CDR1 KGHDR, CDR2 SFDVKD. The CDR3 runs to 18 residues. CDR3 in amino acids: CATSDPDLKQGSLDEQFF. In nucleotides, the CDR3 is TGTGCCACCAGTGATCCCGACCTTAAACAGGGGTCTTTGGATGAGCAGTTCTTC.

This sequence joins TRBV18 and TRBJ2-2; D possibly corresponds to TRBD2 (5 bases). The CDR3 loop spans 16 amino acids. The germline V gene has CDR1 KGHSH and CDR2 LQKENI. V lost 6 bases and J lost 1, with 15 bases in between. For the CDR3, the DNA is TGTGCCAGCTCCCCCCAGGAGGCGGAGAACACCGGGGAGCTGTTTTTT. The encoded protein is CASSPQEAENTGELFF.